This entry is about one TCR beta chain. Its antigen is still unknown. The data originate from a study of cytomegalovirus exposure and HLA in healthy donors. Study findings and constraints: Later, an analysis found that common viral pathogens appeared to be linked with several of the most significant clusters. Later work associated fewer than 20,000 TCR beta sequences with HLA alleles at 0.05 false discovery rate.

PCR amplification relied on 60 Vbeta primers (plus 13 Jbeta primers). Measured with immunoSEQ multiplex PCR; TCRdb has only the in-frame clones, and not every one. This table holds approximately 200,000 clones, 82% found once. Per germline, CDR1 SGHRS and CDR2 YFSETQ. This CDR3 contains 15 residues. Trimming stripped 4 bases from V and 1 base from J, with 12 bases between. This receptor was identified in a boy aged 2 to 9 in good health and CMV-seronegative. The chain links TRBV5-1 to TRBJ1-3; D perhaps matches TRBD1 (6 bases). Sequenced input: PBMCs. The CDR3 protein is CASSMRQGSGNTIYF. The CDR3 nucleotides are TGCGCCAGCAGCATGCGCCAGGGGTCTGGAAACACCATATATTTT. The whole variable domain, filled in from reference TRBV5-1 and TRBJ1-3, reads KAGVTQTPRYLIKTRGQQVTLSCSPISGHRSVSWYQQTPGQGLQFLFEYFSETQRNKGNFPGRFSGRQFSNSRSEMNVSTLELGDSALYLCASSMRQGSGNTIYFGEGSWLTVV.